Below are 14 T cell receptor beta chains sequenced from a single sample in a study of shared clonotypes between healthy human individuals. The assay was immunoSEQ multiplex PCR, and TCRdb's table has in-frame clones only and misses some. The data hold about 2.4 million clones, with 80% to 95% observed a single time. Sequences were obtained from naive CD4+ T cells from PBMCs. The subset: CD45RA+ positively selected. The receptor source for this set is a man between 18 and 29 years old in good health. Some clones in this sample may be carry-over from other donors' samples.

CDR3 sequence (DNA): TGTGCCATGGCCCGGGACCGCTACTCTGGAAACACCATATATTTT. Protein product: CAMARDRYSGNTIYF. The rearrangement uses TRBV9 and TRBJ1-3, with a possible D match to TRBD1 (5 bases). There are 15 residues in the CDR3. The germline V and J ends were trimmed by 9 bases and 0 bases, with 16 bases remaining between them. Per the germline V gene, CDR1 is SGDLS and CDR2 is YYNGEE.

The chain has TRBV9 and TRBJ1-2; D unresolved. Germline CDR1 is SGDLS and CDR2 is YYNGEE. The V and J ends lost 0 bases and 2 bases respectively, with 5 bases between them. The CDR3 is 13 amino acids. Here the CDR3 reads CASSVDKNYGYTF. For the CDR3, the DNA is TGTGCCAGCAGCGTAGATAAAAACTATGGCTACACCTTC.

The V and J genes are TRBV11-1 and TRBJ2-5; 9 bases are shared with TRBD2. V gave up 5 bases and J gave up 5 bases; unmatched junction bases: 9. Germline V gene data show CDR1 as SGHAT and CDR2 as FQDESV (reference sequence). This CDR3 has 15 amino acids. The CDR3 sequence: CASSPRREGRETQYF. Here the CDR3 DNA reads TGTGCCAGCAGCCCCAGGCGGGAGGGCCGGGAGACCCAGTACTTC.

The rearrangement links TRBV4-1 to TRBJ1-4; tentative D call: TRBD1 (5 bases). The V end was cut by 2 bases, the J end by 7 bases, with 14 bases between. The CDR3 is 15 residues long. Germline V CDR1 and CDR2: MGHRA, YSYEKL. CDR3: CASSQKGREGEKLFF. The CDR3 DNA is TGCGCCAGCAGCCAAAAGGGCAGGGAGGGTGAAAAACTGTTTTTT.

The chain carries TRBV6-5 and TRBJ1-1; TRBD1 is a possible D gene (5 bases). CDR3 length: 11 amino acids. V was pared by 2 bases and J by 14 bases, with 12 bases between. CDR1 and CDR2 (germline): MNHEY, SVGAGI. CDR3 region: CASSYPGTHFF. DNA of the CDR3: TGTGCCAGCAGTTACCCGGGGACTCACTTCTTT.

In this sample, this clone turned up once. The rearrangement links TRBV7-2 to TRBJ1-2; D is perhaps TRBD1 (5 bases). Germline values: CDR1 SGHTA, CDR2 FQGNSA. V shed 11 bases and J shed 7 bases, with 23 bases lying between them. The CDR3 is made up of 14 amino acids. The CDR3 reads CASPPPRQGGGYTF. DNA for the CDR3: TGTGCCTCTCCCCCCCCTCGGCAGGGCGGTGGCTACACCTTC.

The V and J genes are TRBV5-1 and TRBJ2-1, with D maybe TRBD1 (5 bases). The germline V gene encodes CDR1 SGHRS and CDR2 YFSETQ. The CDR3 spans 15 residues. The V end lost 0 bases, the J end lost 7 bases, and 14 bases lay between the germline ends. In nucleotides, the CDR3 is TGCGCCAGCAGCTTGGTCCCGACAGTGAGTAATGAGCAGTTCTTC. It is translated as CASSLVPTVSNEQFF.

The chain has TRBV7-2 and TRBJ2-3; weak D call: TRBD2 (6 bases). This CDR3 comprises 15 residues. V dropped 3 bases and J dropped 0 bases, with 10 bases sitting between them. Germline CDR1 and CDR2: SGHTA and FQGNSA. In DNA, the CDR3 is TGTGCCAGCAGCTTCCCCGGGACTAGCACAGATACGCAGTATTTT. It codes for CASSFPGTSTDTQYF.

The J gene is TRBJ2-3, the V gene TRBV29-1; D is possibly TRBD2 (6 bases). This CDR3 region has 14 residues. Germline values: CDR1 SQVTM, CDR2 ANQGSEA. V was trimmed by 6 bases and J by 1 base, leaving 14 bases between them. In DNA form, the CDR3 reads TGCAGCGTCCTGCTAGCGCCGGGCACAGATACGCAGTATTTT. Translated: CSVLLAPGTDTQYF.

CDR3: CASSPPGGRRNEQYF. The CDR3 DNA reads as TGTGCCAGCTCACCACCGGGGGGGAGAAGGAACGAGCAGTACTTC. J is TRBJ2-7 and V is TRBV18, with 7 bases identical to TRBD2. V lost 0 bases and J lost 5; bases outside the gene matches: 7. Looked up from germline, CDR1 is KGHSH and CDR2 is LQKENI. CDR3 length: 15 amino acids.

The rearrangement joins TRBV6-5 to TRBJ2-2; 7 bases align to TRBD1. The CDR3 has 15 amino acids. Germline CDR1 and CDR2: MNHEY and SVGAGI. Losses at the gene ends were 5 bases for V and 7 bases for J; bases not matched to a gene: 10. CDR3 DNA: TGTGCCAGCAGTCCTAGGCTACCAGGGGGCGGGGAGCTGTTTTTT. Residues: CASSPRLPGGGELFF.

The chain carries TRBV28 and TRBJ2-7; no reliable D call. CDR1 MDHEN and CDR2 SYDVKM come from the germline V gene. The CDR3 is 14 amino acids. V was cut by 6 bases and J by 2 bases, with 14 bases left in between. CDR3 sequence reads: CASRTTHPTYEQYF. The CDR3 DNA follows: TGTGCCAGCAGGACCACTCACCCTACCTACGAGCAGTACTTC.

This chain uses TRBV4-2 with TRBJ1-1; 8 nucleotides match TRBD1. Germline values: CDR1 LGHNA, CDR2 YNFKEQ. V shed 1 base and J 0 bases; nucleotides not matched to a gene: 13. The CDR3 covers 19 residues. This chain's CDR3 is CASSQGYDRGLDMNTEAFF. As DNA, the CDR3 is TGTGCCAGCAGCCAAGGATACGACAGGGGCCTCGACATGAACACTGAAGCTTTCTTT.

This chain connects TRBV7-9 to TRBJ2-2, with a weak D call TRBD1 (6 bases). V was cut by 6 bases and J by 7 bases, with 9 bases left in between. The CDR3 extends over 12 amino acids. Germline assignment: CDR1 SEHNR and CDR2 FQNEAQ (reference sequence). The CDR3 reads CASSKQGGELFF. The CDR3 nucleotides are TGTGCCAGCAGTAAACAGGGCGGGGAGCTGTTTTTT.